This T cell receptor (beta chain) derives from a study of CD8 T cells in ankylosing spondylitis. Study-wide findings and caveats: Seemingly distinctive of ankylosing spondylitis blood was a TCR beta motif formed by eight highly homologous variants. Matched synovial fluid from ankylosing spondylitis patients was reported to be enriched for disease-linked clones.

Note on this clonotype: Its antigen is not identified.

In making TCR beta libraries, quantitative 5'-RACE with molecular barcodes was used. TCRdb recomputed calls from the 5' RACE reads with MiXCR, one row per CDR3 protein. The table records approximately 400,000 distinct CDR3 sequences, roughly 17% of them present only once. This receptor was taken from a male donor with ankylosing spondylitis. Sequencing input: blood, either unsorted or a sorted T cell fraction (not recorded which).

The CDR3, as DNA: TGCAGTGCCCGTCGTAGCGGGGTGTTATACGAGCAGTACTTC. Its protein is CSARRSGVLYEQYF. V is TRBV20-1 and J is TRBJ2-7, with 8 bases fitting TRBD2. Per germline, CDR1 DFQATT and CDR2 SNEGSKA (reference sequence). The CDR3 loop spans 14 amino acids. The V gene end was trimmed by 6 bases and the J gene end by 4 bases; junction bases not matched to a gene: 11.